The source of this TCR beta chain is a study of CD8 T cells in Susac syndrome. Roughly 0.45 to 1 ug RNA was reverse transcribed with random hexamers. Amplification of TCR beta CDR3 spanned 54 Vbeta and 13 Jbeta via immunoSEQ multiplex PCR. TCRdb reanalysed the immunoSEQ multiplex PCR reads using MiXCR and keeps one entry per CDR3 protein. Among just under 150,000 distinct CDR3 sequences listed, around 94% were seen once. From blood CD8+ and CD4+ T cells, the TCR beta chain was sequenced. The CD8+ and CD4+ T cells were isolated magnetically using a negative isolation approach, whereas the TEMRA cells were enriched by FACS. Study results and limitations: Only a relatively small number of individuals were included in the TCR sequencing and HLA analysis.

In germline, CDR1 is MNHEY, CDR2 SMNVEV (reference sequence). The CDR3 loop spans 16 amino acids. Trimming removed 4 bases at V and 6 bases at J, with 19 bases between. Comment on this clonotype: What it recognizes is unknown.

The genes are TRBV27 and TRBJ2-1; maybe TRBD2 (5 bases). Sequenced input: CD4+ T cells from PBMCs. The receptor was derived from a human donor in good health. CDR3 DNA: TGTGCCAGCAGTTCCCCTGCGAGGGCTTTGGGCAATGAGCAGTTCTTC. Protein: CASSSPARALGNEQFF.